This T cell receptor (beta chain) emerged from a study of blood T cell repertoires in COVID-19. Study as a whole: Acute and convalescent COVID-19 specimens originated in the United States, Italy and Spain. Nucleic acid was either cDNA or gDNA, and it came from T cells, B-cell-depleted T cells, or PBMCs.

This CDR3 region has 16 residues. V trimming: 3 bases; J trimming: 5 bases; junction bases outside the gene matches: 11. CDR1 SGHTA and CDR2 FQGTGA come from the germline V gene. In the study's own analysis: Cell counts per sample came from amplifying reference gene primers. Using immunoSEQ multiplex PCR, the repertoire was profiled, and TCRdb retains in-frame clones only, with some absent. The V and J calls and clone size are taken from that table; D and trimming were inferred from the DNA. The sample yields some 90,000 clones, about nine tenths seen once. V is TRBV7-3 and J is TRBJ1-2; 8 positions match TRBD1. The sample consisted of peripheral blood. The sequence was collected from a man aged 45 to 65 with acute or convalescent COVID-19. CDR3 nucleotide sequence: TGTGCCAGCAGCTTGACCCCAGGGGGCGGGGATTATGGCTACACCTTC. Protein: CASSLTPGGGDYGYTF. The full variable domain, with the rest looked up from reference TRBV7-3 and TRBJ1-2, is GAGVSQTPSNKVTEKGKYVELRCDPISGHTALYWYRQSLGQGPEFLIYFQGTGAADDSGLPNDRFFAVRPEGSVSTLKIQRTERGDSAVYLCASSLTPGGGDYGYTFGSGTRLTVV.